This T cell receptor beta chain is from a study of T cells expressing NK-cell markers. Study details: The authors derived TCR beta repertoires from sorted CD3+CD56+NKG2C+, CD3+CD56+NKG2C- and CD3+CD56-NKG2C+ T cells. One of the eight sequenced donors was seronegative, whereas the other seven were HCMV-seropositive. Study conclusions and caveats: Evidence did not settle whether expanded NKG2C+ T cell clones targeted HCMV. Several donors likewise had their CD3+CD56-NKG2C+ fraction led by these clonotypes.

TCRdb reprocessed the 5' RACE reads and keeps a single row for each CDR3 protein, giving no DNA. This repertoire comprises about 160,000 distinct CDR3 sequences; its ten largest clones make up 20% to 25%. From germline, CDR1 is MDHEN and CDR2 SYDVKM. CDR3 size: 15 residues. As regards this clonotype: Antigen: not known.

The V gene is TRBV28, the J gene TRBJ2-1. This receptor was taken from a man aged 18-69 years in good health. Sequenced sample: blood T cells: a sorted CD56 or NKG2C T cell subset, CD4+ or CD8+ T cells, or bulk PBMC T cells (not recorded which). The CDR3 region is CASSLETRSYNEQFF.